Presented here are 11 T cell receptor beta chains from one specimen sequenced in a study of cytomegalovirus exposure and HLA in healthy donors. TCRdb keeps only in-frame clones here, not all; method: immunoSEQ multiplex PCR. The table includes fewer than 350,000 clones, roughly 90% detected once. Sequencing used PBMCs. The source is a woman under 30 in good health and CMV-seronegative.

The rearrangement joins TRBV2 to TRBJ1-1; weak D call: TRBD1 (5 bases). The CDR3 has 17 residues. Germline V gene sequence: CDR1 SNHLY, CDR2 FYNNEI. Trimming stripped 4 bases from V and 3 bases from J, with 21 bases between. The chain's CDR3 is CASSVLVGLRGDTEAFF. The CDR3 coding sequence is TGTGCCAGCAGTGTCCTTGTCGGGCTCCGGGGGGACACTGAAGCTTTCTTT.

This clone was seen a handful of times. V gene TRBV6-5 combines with J gene TRBJ1-5; TRBD1 matches 9 bases. Trimming removed 4 bases from V and 7 bases from J; junction bases left unmatched: 2. CDR1 and CDR2 from the germline V gene are MNHEY and SVGAGI. There are 13 residues in the CDR3. CDR3 bases: TGTGCCAGCAGTTGGGACAGGGACCAGCCCCAGCATTTT. It translates to CASSWDRDQPQHF.

The gene calls are TRBV6-4 and TRBJ2-3; 12 nucleotides line up with TRBD2. V lost 6 bases to trimming and J lost 1 base; unmatched junction nucleotides: 5. Germline assignment: CDR1 MRHNA and CDR2 SNTAGT. The length of the CDR3 is 16 residues. CDR3: CASSQLAGGGTDTQYF. The CDR3 DNA follows: TGTGCCAGCAGCCAACTAGCGGGAGGTGGCACAGATACGCAGTATTTT.

This clone was detected a few times. V is TRBV7-3 and J is TRBJ2-3, with 13 bases aligning to TRBD2. The CDR3 sequence is 18 residues long. With V trimmed by 1 base and J by 7 bases, 11 bases remained unmatched. Germline V gene sequence: CDR1 SGHTA, CDR2 FQGTGA. DNA of the CDR3: TGTGCCAGCAGCTTAAGTGGTCCAACTAGCGGGAGGGCCAATACGCAGTATTTT. It is translated as CASSLSGPTSGRANTQYF. Based on the CDR3 plus reference TRBV7-3 and TRBJ2-3, the full variable domain is GAGVSQTPSNKVTEKGKYVELRCDPISGHTALYWYRQSLGQGPEFLIYFQGTGAADDSGLPNDRFFAVRPEGSVSTLKIQRTERGDSAVYLCASSLSGPTSGRANTQYFGPGTRLTVL.

This chain links TRBV7-8 with TRBJ2-7; tentative D call: TRBD1 (7 bases). V shed 4 bases and J shed 3 bases, with 13 bases lying between them. This CDR3 spans 14 amino acids. The germline CDR1 and CDR2 sequences are SGHVS and FQNEAQ. CDR3 DNA: TGTGCCAGCAGCTACCGACAGGGAGGCTACGAGCAGTACTTC. It yields the protein CASSYRQGGYEQYF.

The chain links TRBV2 to TRBJ1-1; D is undetermined. Trimming removed 3 bases at V and 5 bases at J, with 4 bases between. Germline V CDR1 and CDR2: SNHLY, FYNNEI. The CDR3 consists of 11 residues. CDR3 region: CASSERTEAFF. CDR3 DNA: TGTGCCAGCAGTGAGCGGACTGAAGCTTTCTTT.

The rearrangement uses TRBV11-2 and TRBJ2-7; the D is unclear. The V gene lost 0 bases and the J gene lost 3 bases, with 12 bases spanning the gap. This CDR3 comprises 15 residues. Per the germline V gene, CDR1 is SGHAT and CDR2 is FQNNGV. CDR3 nucleotide sequence: TGTGCCAGCAGCTTAGATCGTGGCGGCCGCTACGAGCAGTACTTC. It codes for CASSLDRGGRYEQYF.

This chain joins TRBV27 and TRBJ2-3; TRBD2 matches at 9 bases. Germline CDR1 MNHEY, CDR2 SMNVEV (reference sequence). The trim removed 8 bases at V and 2 bases at J, leaving 8 bases unmatched. The CDR3 is 15 residues long. The CDR3 DNA reads TGTGCCAGCCAAATTGGCGGGAGGGCCACAGATACGCAGTATTTT. This codes for CASQIGGRATDTQYF.

V and J are TRBV4-2 and TRBJ2-2, with TRBD1 matching 8 bases. CDR3 length: 16 amino acids. V lost 0 bases to trimming and J lost 3 bases; unmatched junction nucleotides: 3. Germline loops: CDR1 LGHNA, CDR2 YNFKEQ. The CDR3 coding sequence is TGTGCCAGCAGCCAAGACTCAGGGGGCTACACCGGGGAGCTGTTTTTT. This sequence encodes CASSQDSGGYTGELFF.

This chain connects TRBV7-8 to TRBJ2-5; TRBD2 matches 13 bases. The CDR3 totals 17 residues. Germline loops: CDR1 SGHVS, CDR2 FQNEAQ. J gave up 2 bases and V 6 bases, and 9 bases lay outside the gene matches. CDR3 nucleotides: TGTGCCAGCAGTACGTCACTAGCGGGAGGGGATCAAGAGACCCAGTACTTC. Translated, it gives CASSTSLAGGDQETQYF.

J is TRBJ2-7 and V is TRBV5-1, with 8 nucleotides matching TRBD1. Trimming took 3 bases from V and 2 from J; bases not matched to a gene: 4. CDR1 and CDR2 (germline): SGHRS, YFSETQ. The CDR3 is made up of 14 amino acids. CDR3 sequence: CASSWTGKTYEQYF. CDR3 bases: TGCGCCAGCAGCTGGACAGGGAAAACCTACGAGCAGTACTTC.